This T cell receptor (beta chain) comes out of a study of blood T cells in healthy people across ages. General study findings and limits: Expanded clonotype shifts may have been confounded, as the donors had an unknown CMV status. Aged donors had fewer naive CD4+ cells and lower diversity than long-lived donors.

Details on this clonotype: Its antigen is currently unknown.

PCR was performed a second time for about 6 to 12 cycles using a sample-barcoded 5' primer and a J-beta primer mix. TCRdb ran MiXCR on the 5' RACE reads and lists one entry per CDR3 protein. The sample has roughly 730,000 distinct CDR3 sequences; approximately 60% are singletons. The sequence was obtained from a man in his forties in good health. Sequencing input: blood.

The CDR3 DNA is TGCAGCGTTCGGACTAGCGGGAGTTCGAAGCAGTACTTC. Translating it yields CSVRTSGSSKQYF. The chain has TRBV29-1 and TRBJ2-7; 13 bases align to TRBD2. Trimming cost V 5 bases and J 8 bases; bases outside gene matches: 6. The CDR3 extends over 13 amino acids. Germline V CDR1 and CDR2: SQVTM, ANQGSEA.